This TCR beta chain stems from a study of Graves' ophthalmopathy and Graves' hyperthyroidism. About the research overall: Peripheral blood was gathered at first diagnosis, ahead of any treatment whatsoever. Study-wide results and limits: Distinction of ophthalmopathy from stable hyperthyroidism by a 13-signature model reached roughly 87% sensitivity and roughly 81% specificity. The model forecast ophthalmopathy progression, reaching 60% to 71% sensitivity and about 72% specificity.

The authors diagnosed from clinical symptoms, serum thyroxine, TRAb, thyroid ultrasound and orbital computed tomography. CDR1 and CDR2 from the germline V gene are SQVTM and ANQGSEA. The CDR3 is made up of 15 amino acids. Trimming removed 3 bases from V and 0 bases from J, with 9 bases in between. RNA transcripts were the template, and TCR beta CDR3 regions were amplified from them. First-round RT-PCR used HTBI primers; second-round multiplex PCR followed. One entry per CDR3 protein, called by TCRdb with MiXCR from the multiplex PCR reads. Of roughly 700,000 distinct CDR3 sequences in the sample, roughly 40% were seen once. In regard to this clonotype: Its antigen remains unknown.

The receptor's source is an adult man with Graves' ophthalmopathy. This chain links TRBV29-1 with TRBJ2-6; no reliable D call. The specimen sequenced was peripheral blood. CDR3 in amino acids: CSVDLLTSGANVLTF. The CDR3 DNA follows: TGCAGCGTTGACTTGCTGACCTCTGGGGCCAACGTCCTGACTTTC.